This T cell receptor beta chain comes out of a study of regulatory T cells in long-lasting Graves disease. Overall study results and limits: Clonotypes that were public and shared totalled around 2,700 in persistent patients versus approximately 970 in new patients.

The time point is: newly diagnosed GD, antithyroid drugs for less than 3 months. There was RNA extracted from PBMCs, and the TCR library was made from it. CDR3 size: 12 residues. Germline values: CDR1 LGHDT, CDR2 YNNKEL (reference sequence). V was shortened by 10 bases and J by 5 bases, with 14 bases between the two germline ends. Arm-PCR of CDR3 regions and iRepertoire HTBI primers were the basis on which TCR beta libraries were built. Per the study methods: From all samples, identification returned over 13 TRBJ and under 75 TRBV segments. TCRdb re-analysed the multiplex PCR reads in MiXCR, keeping a single row per CDR3 protein. These V and J calls originate from TCRdb's pipeline instead of the authors' own analysis. The table includes a few hundred thousand distinct CDR3 sequences, approximately 16% detected once. This clonotype was seen ten or more times. Its antigen remains unidentified.

This TCR derives from a female donor with Graves disease. The chain carries TRBV3-1 and TRBJ2-5, with a tentative D call TRBD1 (5 bases). The sample in question was peripheral blood mononuclear cells (PBMCs), obtained at new diagnosis, from a patient treated with antithyroid drugs. This CDR3 is CATEEPGETQYF. The CDR3 bases are TGTGCCACAGAGGAGCCAGGGGAGACCCAGTACTTC.